This T cell receptor beta chain was sequenced during a study of CD8 T cells in Susac syndrome. Germline assignment: CDR1 MGHRA and CDR2 YSYEKL. The CDR3 totals 17 residues. Between the trimmed V and J ends, which lost 2 bases and 0 bases, there was a span of 13 bases. The RNA input was 0.5 to 1 ug, and it was reverse transcribed with random hexamers. TCRdb re-derived calls from the immunoSEQ multiplex PCR reads in MiXCR, one entry per CDR3 protein. This sample has under 300,000 distinct CDR3 sequences, with almost 97% found just once. Details on this clonotype: The antigen remains undetermined.

All included Susac syndrome patients satisfied recently defined diagnostic criteria for definite or probable disease. Negative magnetic isolation gave CD8+ and CD4+ cells; FACS enriched CD8+ TEMRA. Study results and caveats: The relatively small number of individuals in the TCR sequencing and HLA analysis was acknowledged by the study. When the CD4+ T cell repertoires of patients with Susac syndrome were examined, they did not show any clonal expansion.

This clonotype was sampled from a human donor with Susac syndrome. The rearrangement uses TRBV4-1 and TRBJ2-2; D ambiguous. Sequences were obtained from CD4+ T cells from PBMCs. CDR3 loop: CASSQPPWAPNTGELFF. The CDR3 DNA is TGCGCCAGCAGCCAACCCCCGTGGGCCCCGAACACCGGGGAGCTGTTTTTT.